This T cell receptor beta chain emerged from a study of CD8 T cells in Susac syndrome. Study information: Patients with Susac syndrome were therapy-naive, taking corticosteroids, with some also receiving intravenous immunoglobulin, or taking intravenous immunoglobulin alone at the time their blood was drawn.

Sequencing of TCR beta was carried out in blood CD8+ and CD4+ T cells. TEMRA cells were FACS-enriched, while CD8+ and CD4+ T cells were negatively isolated. J lost 9 bases, V lost 0 bases, and 9 bases had no gene match. The CDR3 runs 16 residues. Germline loops: CDR1 SGHNT, CDR2 YYREEE (reference sequence). Reverse transcription of roughly 0.45 to 1 ug RNA was performed with random hexamers. Each CDR3 protein gets one entry after TCRdb re-called the immunoSEQ multiplex PCR reads with MiXCR. In the table there are 200,000 or so distinct CDR3 sequences, 90% to 96% of which are singletons. The receptor comes from a human donor with Susac syndrome. Sequenced: CD4+ T cells from PBMCs. The chain combines TRBV5-4 with TRBJ2-2; TRBD2 aligns across 9 bases. The CDR3 coding sequence is TGTGCCAGCAGCTTGGCCGGGCGGGGGGGCCCCTGGGAGCTGTTTTTT. Translating it yields CASSLAGRGGPWELFF. The whole variable domain, filled in from reference TRBV5-4 and TRBJ2-2, reads ETGVTQSPTHLIKTRGQQVTLRCSSQSGHNTVSWYQQALGQGPQFIFQYYREEENGRGNFPPRFSGLQFPNYSSELNVNALELDDSALYLCASSLAGRGGPWELFFGEGSRLTVL.